Listed here are 29 T cell receptor beta chains from one sample, sequenced in a study of T-cell memory formation after mild COVID-19. TCRdb re-derived calls from the 5' RACE reads in MiXCR, one entry per CDR3 protein. Among almost 350,000 distinct CDR3 sequences, approximately 22% were seen once, and the ten largest hold approximately 22%. The sequencing sample was made of PBMCs or a T cell subset sorted from them (not recorded which). All receptors come from a man aged 18 to 29 who had mild COVID-19 (a few samples of this study predate the infection). Cell type and time point are not known.

The V and J genes are TRBV3-1 and TRBJ2-5, with 10 nucleotides matching TRBD1. The CDR3 covers 16 residues. CDR1 is LGHDT, CDR2 YNNKEL, per germline (reference sequence). V shed 5 bases, J shed 5 bases, and the junction held 11 bases outside the gene matches. The CDR3 DNA sequence: TGTGCCAGCAGCGCAACGACAGGGGGCGCCGGGGAGACCCAGTACTTC. Protein sequence: CASSATTGGAGETQYF.

This clonotype has more than one count but fewer than ten. This chain connects TRBV5-1 to TRBJ1-6; D might be TRBD1 (6 bases). The V and J ends lost 7 bases and 0 bases respectively, with 11 bases between them. Germline-derived CDR1 and CDR2 are SGHRS and YFSETQ. This CDR3 contains 15 residues. CDR3 amino acids: CASDGQNSYNSPLHF. The CDR3 bases are TGCGCCAGCGACGGACAGAACTCCTATAATTCACCCCTCCACTTT.

This clonotype was seen more than once but under ten times. The chain recombines TRBV5-1 with TRBJ2-5, with 14 nucleotides matching TRBD2. The CDR3 covers 15 residues. Trimming removed 4 bases from V and 3 bases from J; junction bases left unmatched: 2. Per germline, CDR1 SGHRS and CDR2 YFSETQ. DNA of the CDR3: TGCGCCAGCAGCCCGGGACTAGCGGGGGAAGAGACCCAGTACTTC. Translating gives CASSPGLAGEETQYF.

V usage is TRBV10-3 and J usage is TRBJ1-2; maybe TRBD1 (5 bases). The V end was cut by 6 bases, the J end by 2 bases, with 13 bases between. Per germline, CDR1 ENHRY and CDR2 SYGVKD. The CDR3 runs 14 residues. CDR3 coding DNA: TGTGCCATCAGACCCGGGCAGGGAAACTATGGCTACACCTTC. Encoded protein: CAIRPGQGNYGYTF.

This clonotype was detected a few times. This chain links TRBV4-2 with TRBJ1-2; D gene uncertain. Germline V gene data show CDR1 as LGHNA and CDR2 as YNFKEQ. The CDR3 runs 14 residues. V was clipped by 1 base and J by 4 bases, with 10 bases between them. In DNA, the CDR3 is TGTGCCAGCAGCCAAGTGGGTTCTTCCTATGGCTACACCTTC. It encodes CASSQVGSSYGYTF.

A few counts support this clonotype. The chain recombines TRBV20-1 with TRBJ2-6; the D is unclear. Germline-derived CDR1 and CDR2 are DFQATT and SNEGSKA (reference sequence). The CDR3 runs 15 residues. Trimming pared 6 bases from V and 0 bases from J, leaving 12 bases between. As DNA, the CDR3 is TGCAGTGCCTTCGCGGCCAGCTCTGGGGCCAACGTCCTGACTTTC. Translating gives CSAFAASSGANVLTF.

The chain employs TRBV3-1 and TRBJ2-1, with 9 bases identical to TRBD2. There are 14 residues in the CDR3. Germline CDR1 reads LGHDT; CDR2 reads YNNKEL (reference sequence). V gave up 7 bases and J gave up 10 bases; unmatched junction bases: 11. The CDR3 is CASISGGPIGEQFF. As DNA, the CDR3 is TGTGCCAGCATAAGCGGGGGGCCAATAGGGGAGCAGTTCTTC.

This clonotype was picked up a small number of times. V is TRBV7-8 and J is TRBJ1-2, with D possibly TRBD1 on 5 matching bases. CDR1 is SGHVS and CDR2 is FQNEAQ in the germline V gene. This CDR3 comprises 13 residues. V lost 7 bases to trimming and J lost 5 bases, with 14 bases between them. CDR3 sequence reads: CASTPDKGYGYTF. CDR3 DNA: TGTGCCAGCACCCCGGACAAGGGATATGGCTACACCTTC.

A note on this clonotype: The CDR3 does not end in the conserved phenylalanine or tryptophan, so this is likely a read error. This chain connects TRBV29-1 to TRBJ1-1; no clear D. CDR1 is SQVTM and CDR2 is ANQGSEA in the germline V gene. V was clipped by 0 bases and J by 0 bases, with 5 bases between them. This CDR3 has 13 residues. In DNA, the CDR3 is TGCAGCGTTGAAGAAGTATTGAACACTGAAGCTTTCCTT. Protein sequence: CSVEEVLNTEAFL.

This clonotype was observed many times. The rearrangement joins TRBV7-2 to TRBJ2-2; D uncertain. The CDR3 extends over 13 amino acids. V gave up 5 bases and J gave up 0 bases, with 4 bases separating them. Germline CDR1 is SGHTA and CDR2 is FQGNSA. CDR3 sequence (DNA): TGTGCCAGCAGCACCGCGAACACCGGGGAGCTGTTTTTT. Translating it yields CASSTANTGELFF.

This sequence joins TRBV6-2 or TRBV6-3 and TRBJ1-2; D might be TRBD1 (6 bases). This CDR3 region has 17 residues. V lost 0 bases and J 8 bases, leaving 22 bases between the germline ends. Germline V gives CDR1 MNHEY, CDR2 SVGEGT. The DNA of the CDR3 is TGTGCCAGCAGTTACTCGAGAACACAGGGTCTCTTACGCGGCTACACCTTC. This sequence encodes CASSYSRTQGLLRGYTF.

This clonotype occurred a few times. The V call is TRBV7-9, the J call TRBJ2-5; no reliable D call. CDR1 is SEHNR and CDR2 is FQNEAQ in the germline V gene (reference sequence). V was cut by 5 bases and J by 5 bases, with 12 bases left in between. The CDR3 extends over 13 amino acids. CDR3 in amino acids: CASSPFGQETQYF. CDR3 nucleotide sequence: TGTGCCAGCAGCCCCTTCGGGCAGGAGACCCAGTACTTC.

This clonotype was recorded a few times. This chain links TRBV20-1 with TRBJ1-2; D not certain. V was trimmed by 3 bases and J by 5 bases, leaving 22 bases between them. Germline values: CDR1 DFQATT, CDR2 SNEGSKA (reference sequence). The CDR3 runs 16 residues. CDR3 DNA sequence: TGCAGTGCTAGCTCCCCCTTGGTCGAGGTTTTGTATGGCTACACCTTC. Its translation: CSASSPLVEVLYGYTF.

In its sample, this clonotype was seen a few times. The V call is TRBV7-2, the J call TRBJ2-5; D remains unclear. V was shortened by 3 bases and J by 5 bases, with 10 bases between the two germline ends. CDR1 is SGHTA, CDR2 FQGNSA, per germline. The CDR3 consists of 13 residues. CDR3 coding DNA: TGTGCCAGCAGCTTCCCCAATCCGGAGACCCAGTACTTC. Amino acids: CASSFPNPETQYF. The whole variable domain, filled in from reference TRBV7-2 and TRBJ2-5, reads GAGVSQSPSNKVTEKGKDVELRCDPISGHTALYWYRQSLGQGLEFLIYFQGNSAPDKSGLPSDRFSAERTGGSVSTLTIQRTQQEDSAVYLCASSFPNPETQYFGPGTRLLVL.

This clonotype has just a few counts. The V and J genes are TRBV2 and TRBJ2-1; 7 bases fit TRBD2. Per the germline V gene, CDR1 is SNHLY and CDR2 is FYNNEI. With V trimmed by 1 base and J by 8 bases, 5 bases remained unmatched. There are 14 residues in the CDR3. The CDR3: CASSEVGGGDEQFF. CDR3 DNA: TGTGCCAGCAGTGAAGTCGGGGGAGGGGATGAGCAGTTCTTC.

This clonotype was detected a few times. The chain joins TRBV6-2 or TRBV6-3 to TRBJ2-7; D possibly corresponds to TRBD2 (7 bases). The CDR3 is made up of 16 amino acids. Trimming took off 0 bases at V and 3 bases at J, with 15 bases between the two ends. Germline CDR1 is MNHEY and CDR2 is SVGEGT. The CDR3 here is CASSYSRGAIGYEQYV. CDR3 in DNA: TGTGCCAGCAGTTACTCCCGGGGGGCGATCGGCTACGAGCAGTACGTC.

This chain connects TRBV29-1 to TRBJ2-2; D is possibly TRBD1 (6 bases). V shed 4 bases and J shed 2 bases, with 11 bases lying between them. CDR3 length: 14 residues. Germline CDR1 reads SQVTM; CDR2 reads ANQGSEA. The CDR3 here is CSVGGQDNTGELFF. The CDR3, as DNA: TGCAGCGTTGGGGGGCAGGATAACACCGGGGAGCTGTTTTTT.

There are a few counts of this clonotype. The chain employs TRBV7-8 and TRBJ2-3; D is perhaps TRBD1 or TRBD2 (6 bases each). Germline V gene lookup returns CDR1 SGHVS and CDR2 FQNEAQ. The V end was cut by 9 bases, the J end by 3 bases, with 19 bases between. The CDR3 sequence is 15 residues long. The CDR3 DNA reads as TGTGCCAGTGCTGGGGGTTGGGGGGCGACAGATACGCAGTATTTT. This gives the protein CASAGGWGATDTQYF.

Ten or more counts support this clonotype. V usage is TRBV6-2 or TRBV6-3 and J usage is TRBJ1-5, with D tentatively TRBD1 (6 bases). CDR1 is MNHEY, CDR2 SVGEGT, per germline. Trimming cost V 6 bases and J 11 bases, with 20 bases left between them. The CDR3 is made up of 14 amino acids. The CDR3 sequence is CASSTSPQGSTQHF. DNA of the CDR3: TGTGCCAGCAGCACCTCCCCGCAGGGGAGCACCCAGCATTTT.

This clonotype was observed a handful of times. The chain uses TRBV6-5 and TRBJ2-5; TRBD2 matches at 10 bases. Looked up from germline, CDR1 is MNHEY and CDR2 is SVGAGI. The CDR3 has 15 amino acids. Trimming at V came to 6 bases and at J to 2 bases, leaving 6 bases not matched to a gene. The CDR3 DNA reads as TGTGCCAGCAGCCAACAGCGGGGGGGGCAAGAGACCCAGTACTTC. Translated, it gives CASSQQRGGQETQYF.

V and J are TRBV4-3 and TRBJ1-2, with D hard to call. V dropped 1 base and J dropped 8 bases, with 17 bases sitting between them. This CDR3 has 15 residues. Germline assignment: CDR1 LGHNA and CDR2 YSLEER. This chain's CDR3 is CASSQGTGLPSGYTF. The CDR3 DNA sequence: TGCGCCAGCAGCCAAGGAACCGGGCTCCCTTCAGGCTACACCTTC.

The CDR3 sequence: CSARDPGEKTQYF. As DNA, the CDR3 is TGCAGTGCTAGAGATCCGGGGGAGAAGACCCAGTACTTC. The chain links TRBV20-1 to TRBJ2-5, with D perhaps TRBD2 (6 bases). V was clipped by 0 bases and J by 6 bases, with 11 bases between them. The CDR3 length is 13 residues. Germline lookup yields CDR1 DFQATT and CDR2 SNEGSKA (reference sequence).

V and J are TRBV27 and TRBJ2-1; 8 bases match TRBD1. Losses at the gene ends were 4 bases for V and 2 bases for J; bases not matched to a gene: 7. The CDR3 is 16 amino acids. The germline V gene encodes CDR1 MNHEY and CDR2 SMNVEV (reference sequence). CDR3 in amino acids: CASSSRQGRPYNEQFF. The DNA for the CDR3 is TGTGCCAGCAGTTCGAGACAGGGGCGCCCCTACAATGAGCAGTTCTTC.

The chain employs TRBV7-3 and TRBJ1-6; no firm D call. The ends were cut back, 5 bases at V and 8 bases at J, with 13 bases in the middle. There are 14 residues in the CDR3. CDR1 is SGHTA and CDR2 is FQGTGA in the germline V gene. CDR3: CASSQRTRDSPLHF. The CDR3 DNA is TGTGCCAGCAGCCAGAGGACTCGGGATTCACCCCTCCACTTT.

This clonotype was recorded a few times. This sequence joins TRBV7-9 and TRBJ2-5, with 11 bases fitting TRBD1. Germline lookup yields CDR1 SEHNR and CDR2 FQNEAQ (reference sequence). This CDR3 has 16 residues. V dropped 5 bases and J dropped 5; count of bases not matched to a gene: 10. The CDR3 DNA is TGTGCCAGCAGCACAACTGGACAGGGGGCGAAGGAGACCCAGTACTTC. Translation: CASSTTGQGAKETQYF. Looking up the rest from reference TRBV7-9 and TRBJ2-5 gives the full variable domain: DTGVSQNPRHKITKRGQNVTFRCDPISEHNRLYWYRQTLGQGPEFLTYFQNEAQLEKSRLLSDRFSAERPKGSFSTLEIQRTEQGDSAMYLCASSTTGQGAKETQYFGPGTRLLVL.

This clonotype was found a few times. This sequence joins TRBV6-5 and TRBJ1-2; 9 bases fit TRBD1. Germline V gives CDR1 MNHEY, CDR2 SVGAGI. The CDR3 spans 14 residues. Losses at the gene ends were 10 bases for V and 8 bases for J; bases not matched to a gene: 14. The CDR3 DNA sequence: TGTGCCACCGGAACAGACAGGGGGTTAGGAGGCTACACCTTC. Its translation is CATGTDRGLGGYTF.

This clonotype has a handful of counts. The chain uses TRBV7-2 and TRBJ2-5, with a tentative D call TRBD2 (5 bases). This CDR3 region has 15 residues. Trimming took 5 bases from V and 2 from J, leaving 15 bases between them. CDR1 SGHTA and CDR2 FQGNSA come from the germline V gene. CDR3 residues: CASSMTMRLQETQYF. Here the CDR3 DNA reads TGTGCCAGCAGCATGACAATGAGACTACAAGAGACCCAGTACTTC.

This clonotype has only a few counts. DNA for the CDR3: TGTGCCAGCAGCTTAATGGGACAGTTTAATGAAAAACTGTTTTTT. Its translation: CASSLMGQFNEKLFF. This rearrangement joins TRBV7-8 to TRBJ1-4, with 7 positions matching TRBD1. From germline, CDR1 is SGHVS and CDR2 FQNEAQ. The CDR3 runs to 15 residues. The trim removed 2 bases at V and 4 bases at J, leaving 4 bases unmatched.

The chain carries TRBV27 and TRBJ2-3; unclear D gene. V lost 4 bases and J lost 5, with 16 bases in between. The CDR3 runs 15 residues. Germline-derived CDR1 and CDR2 are MNHEY and SMNVEV (reference sequence). As DNA, the CDR3 is TGTGCCAGCAGTTCTCCTACCAAGGTGGGAGATACGCAGTATTTT. Amino acid sequence: CASSSPTKVGDTQYF.